Here is one T cell receptor beta chain with its context. Its antigen is still unknown. CDR3 length: 13 amino acids. Germline V CDR1 and CDR2: MNHEY, SMNVEV (reference sequence). The V end lost 6 bases, the J end lost 1 base, and 9 bases lay between the germline ends. This entry is derived from a study of cytomegalovirus exposure and HLA in healthy donors. Study-level background: One earlier analysis, a look at around 180 million T cells, found 100 million to 130 million unique TCR beta sequences.

The study ran its PCR with 60 Vbeta and 13 Jbeta primers. Clones were sequenced by immunoSEQ multiplex PCR, and TCRdb holds only the in-frame ones, with some missing. The sample carries approximately 220,000 clones, over 70% recorded once. Notes on the study in general: Certain sequence variants were highly shared and formed a cluster, and this cluster was likely a sequencing artifact. Accounts indicate the classifier identified cytomegalovirus status with strong specificity and sensitivity. It was 164 TCR beta chains that were listed as cytomegalovirus-associated.

The source material was PBMCs. This chain links TRBV27 with TRBJ1-1, with unresolved D. This clonotype was obtained from a boy between 2 and 10 years old in good health and CMV-seronegative. The CDR3 region is CASSDTANTEAFF. Here the CDR3 DNA reads TGTGCCAGCAGCGACACGGCGAACACTGAAGCTTTCTTT.